The source of this TCR beta chain is a study of CD8 T cells in Susac syndrome. Peripheral blood CD8+ and CD4+ T cells were profiled by TCR beta sequencing. FACS enriched CD8+ TEMRA cells, while bulk CD8+ and CD4+ were negatively isolated. The RNA, roughly 0.45 to 1 ug, was put through reverse transcription using random hexamers. Coverage of TCR beta CDR3 amplification by immunoSEQ multiplex PCR extended to 54 Vbeta and 13 Jbeta. TCRdb fed the immunoSEQ multiplex PCR reads into MiXCR, producing one record per CDR3 protein. The repertoire includes more than 200,000 distinct CDR3 sequences, roughly 90% of them detected once, and roughly 0.15% sits in the top ten. Remarks on this clonotype: Antigen specificity is unknown.

There are 13 residues in the CDR3. Trimming shortened V by 7 bases and J by 1 base, and 10 bases separated the two germline ends. Study-wide points: As the study acknowledged, the number of individuals in its TCR sequencing and HLA analysis was relatively small.

This chain connects TRBV12-3 or TRBV12-4 to TRBJ1-1; D not resolved. The receptor's source is a human donor with multiple sclerosis. Source material: CD8+ T cells from PBMCs. The DNA of the CDR3 is TGTGCCAGCATTCGCGCCGCGAACACTGAAGCTTTCTTT. Translation gives CASIRAANTEAFF.